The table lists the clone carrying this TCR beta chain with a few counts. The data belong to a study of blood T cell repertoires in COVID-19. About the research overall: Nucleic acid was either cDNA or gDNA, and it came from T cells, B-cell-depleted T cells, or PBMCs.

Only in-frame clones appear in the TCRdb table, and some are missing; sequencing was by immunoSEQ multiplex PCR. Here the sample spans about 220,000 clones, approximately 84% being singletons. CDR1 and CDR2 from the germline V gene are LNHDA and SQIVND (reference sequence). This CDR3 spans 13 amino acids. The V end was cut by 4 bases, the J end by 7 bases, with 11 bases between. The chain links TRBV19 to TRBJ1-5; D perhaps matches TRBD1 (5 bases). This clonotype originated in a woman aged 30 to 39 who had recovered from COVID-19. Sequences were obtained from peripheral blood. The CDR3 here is CASSTAGGQPQHF. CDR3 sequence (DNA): TGTGCCAGTAGTACCGCTGGGGGGCAGCCCCAGCATTTT.